Listed below are T cell receptor beta chains from one sample, sequenced in a study of long-term antiretroviral therapy in people with HIV. Only in-frame clones appear in the TCRdb table, and some are missing; sequencing was by immunoSEQ multiplex PCR. The repertoire holds about 13,000 clones, with around three quarters as singletons. Here the sequenced sample was unsorted PBMCs, taken 3.2 years before starting antiretroviral therapy. All receptors come from a man aged 35-49 years with HIV. Each CDR3 is given with its conserved first and last residue. The order of the fields is V gene, D gene, clone size, J gene, CDR3 protein, CDR3 DNA. The D gene is left open where the match is weak. Clone size appears in some rows only: once, few, many, or a class for an expanded clone.

TRBV5-1	.	.	TRBJ1-3	CASSLEGSGNTIYF	TGCGCCAGCAGCTTGGAAGGCTCTGGAAACACCATATATTTT
TRBV29-1	.	.	TRBJ1-2	CSVEDRQGDYGYTF	TGCAGCGTTGAAGATAGGCAGGGTGACTATGGCTACACCTTC
TRBV2	.	.	TRBJ2-5	CASSELGTSGWETQYF	TGTGCCAGCAGTGAATTGGGGACCAGCGGTTGGGAGACCCAGTACTTC
TRBV5-4	.	once	TRBJ1-1	CASSLDRNTEAFF	TGTGCCAGCAGCCTTGACAGGAACACTGAAGCTTTCTTT
TRBV7-3	.	.	TRBJ2-1	CASSPGTSNNEQFF	TGTGCCAGCAGTCCCGGGACTTCTAACAATGAGCAGTTCTTC
TRBV28	TRBD1	.	TRBJ1-1	CASSLRGLGTEAFF	TGTGCCAGCAGTCTCAGGGGGCTTGGGACTGAAGCTTTCTTT
TRBV5-6	.	.	TRBJ2-2	CASSFGRPNTGELFF	TGTGCCAGCAGCTTCGGGAGACCGAACACCGGGGAGCTGTTTTTT
TRBV9	TRBD2	.	TRBJ2-5	CASSPRTSGGGETQYF	TGTGCCAGCAGCCCTCGGACTAGCGGGGGAGGGGAGACCCAGTACTTC
TRBV18	.	.	TRBJ1-2	CASSPRGADGYTF	TGTGCCAGCTCACCACGGGGGGCCGATGGCTACACCTTC
TRBV7-2	TRBD1	.	TRBJ1-2	CASSLEVRGDYGYTF	TGTGCCAGCAGCTTAGAAGTCAGGGGGGACTATGGCTACACCTTC
TRBV27	.	.	TRBJ2-1	CASSLSGDDNEQFF	TGTGCCAGCAGTTTATCGGGGGACGACAATGAGCAGTTCTTC